This T cell receptor (beta chain) emerged from a study of blood T cell repertoires in COVID-19. Looking at the study overall: Sources were T cells, B-cell-depleted T cells, or PBMCs; the material itself was cDNA or gDNA.

Participants reported their clinical history, and cohort assignment relied on those reports. The sample holds a few counts of this clone. Clones were read by immunoSEQ multiplex PCR, and TCRdb kept only the in-frame ones, dropping some. The table records 150,000 to 200,000 clones, approximately 83% of them present only once. This clonotype originated in a man aged 70-80 years who had been exposed to COVID-19. What was sequenced was PBMCs or T cells enriched from blood (not recorded which).

As DNA, the CDR3 is TGTGCCAGCAGCCCCGTAGCGGGAGGGCCGGAGACCCAGTACTTC. This codes for CASSPVAGGPETQYF. The rearrangement uses TRBV11-2 and TRBJ2-5; TRBD2 matches at 11 bases. V dropped 5 bases and J dropped 5; count of bases not matched to a gene: 7. There are 15 residues in the CDR3. The germline V gene encodes CDR1 SGHAT and CDR2 FQNNGV.